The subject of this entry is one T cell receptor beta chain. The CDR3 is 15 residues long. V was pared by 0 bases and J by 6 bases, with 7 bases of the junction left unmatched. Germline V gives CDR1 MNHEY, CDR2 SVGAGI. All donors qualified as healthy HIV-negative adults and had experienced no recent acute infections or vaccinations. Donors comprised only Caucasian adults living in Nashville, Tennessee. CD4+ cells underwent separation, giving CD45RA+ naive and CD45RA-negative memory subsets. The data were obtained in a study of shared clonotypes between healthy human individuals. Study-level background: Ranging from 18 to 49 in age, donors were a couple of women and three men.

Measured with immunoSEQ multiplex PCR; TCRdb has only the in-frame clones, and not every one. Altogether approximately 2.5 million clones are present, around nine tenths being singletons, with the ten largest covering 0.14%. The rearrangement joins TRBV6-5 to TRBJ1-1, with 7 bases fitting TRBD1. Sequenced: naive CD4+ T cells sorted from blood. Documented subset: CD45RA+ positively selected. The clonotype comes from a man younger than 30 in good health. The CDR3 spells CASSYSAGGLAEAFF. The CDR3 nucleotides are TGTGCCAGCAGTTACTCGGCAGGGGGTTTGGCTGAAGCTTTCTTT.